There are many counts of the clone carrying this TCR beta chain. Its target is not known. TCRdb re-analysed the reads in MiXCR, keeping a single row per CDR3 protein. The sample has 900,000 to 950,000 distinct CDR3 sequences, roughly 30% seen once; the top ten hold more than 13%. Germline V gives CDR1 SGHVS, CDR2 FNYEAQ. This CDR3 has 15 residues. Trimming shortened V by 1 base and J by 2 bases, and 11 bases separated the two germline ends. This sample was taken from a study of T cell repertoires in cytomegalovirus infection. Study-level information: Use of recently identified HLA-C-restricted and well-studied HLA-B-restricted CMV epitopes was part of the study. Matching HLA type, along with CMV infection, was indicated by public TCR beta signatures. Findings and limits, study-wide: The study found HLA-C-restricted CMV-specific TCR beta clonotypes dominating the ex vivo response.

The sequence derives from a human donor in good health (CMV status not recorded). Some clones in this sample may be carry-over from other donors' samples. This chain joins TRBV7-6 and TRBJ2-5; D gene unclear. The input for sequencing was cultured CD8+ T cells from PBMCs, taken from culture after CMV antigen stimulation. CDR3 loop: CASSLEIPVQETQYF. The CDR3 region has the DNA TGTGCCAGCAGCTTAGAAATCCCAGTTCAAGAGACCCAGTACTTC.